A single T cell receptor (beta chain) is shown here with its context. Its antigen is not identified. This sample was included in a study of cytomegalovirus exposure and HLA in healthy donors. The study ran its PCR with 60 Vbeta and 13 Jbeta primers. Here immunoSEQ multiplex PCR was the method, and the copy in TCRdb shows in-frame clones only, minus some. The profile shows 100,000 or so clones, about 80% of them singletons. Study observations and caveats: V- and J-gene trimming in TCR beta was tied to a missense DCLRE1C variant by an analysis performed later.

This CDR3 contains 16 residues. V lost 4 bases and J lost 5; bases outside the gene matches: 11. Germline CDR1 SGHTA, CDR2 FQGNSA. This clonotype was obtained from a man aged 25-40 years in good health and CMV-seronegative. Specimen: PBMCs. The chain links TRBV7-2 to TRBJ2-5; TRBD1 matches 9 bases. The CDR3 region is CASSSTRDRVSETQYF. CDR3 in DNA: TGTGCCAGCAGCTCCACCCGGGACAGGGTTTCTGAGACCCAGTACTTC.